A single sample is the source of the 32 T cell receptor beta chains below, sequenced in a study of cytomegalovirus exposure and HLA in healthy donors. It was with 60 Vbeta and 13 Jbeta primers that the PCR ran. Some clones are missing from TCRdb's copy, which holds only in-frame ones; the method was immunoSEQ multiplex PCR. There are 240,000 or so clones in the sample; about 81% occur only once, and 8% lies in the top ten. The sample consisted of PBMCs. These receptors were obtained from an older woman in good health and CMV-seropositive.

This chain uses TRBV5-1 with TRBJ2-6, with unresolved D. Germline V gene data show CDR1 as SGHRS and CDR2 as YFSETQ. CDR3 length: 15 residues. Trimming took off 4 bases at V and 0 bases at J, with 8 bases between the two ends. The CDR3 reads CASSAVVSGANVLTF. The CDR3 DNA sequence: TGCGCCAGCAGCGCAGTGGTCTCTGGGGCCAACGTCCTGACTTTC.

The chain combines TRBV5-4 with TRBJ2-5; 9 nucleotides align to TRBD2. V dropped 0 bases and J dropped 0; count of bases not matched to a gene: 3. Germline CDR1 is SGHNT and CDR2 is YYREEE (reference sequence). The CDR3 is made up of 16 amino acids. CDR3 in amino acids: CASSLEAGGYQETQYF. The DNA of the CDR3 is TGTGCCAGCAGCTTGGAGGCGGGAGGGTACCAAGAGACCCAGTACTTC.

This chain joins TRBV27 and TRBJ2-1; the match to TRBD2 covers 7 bases. With 3 bases clipped from V and 6 bases from J, the junction kept 8 bases outside the gene matches. The CDR3 length is 15 residues. Germline V CDR1 and CDR2: MNHEY, SMNVEV (reference sequence). CDR3 bases: TGTGCCAGCAGTTTCGCGGGAGTCGGTGGCAATGAGCAGTTCTTC. This sequence encodes CASSFAGVGGNEQFF.

This clone was seen only once. This chain joins TRBV11-3 and TRBJ2-7; D is ambiguous. The CDR3 covers 14 residues. Trimming pared 5 bases from V and 4 bases from J, leaving 15 bases between. Germline V gene data show CDR1 as SGHNT and CDR2 as YENEEA. The CDR3 DNA follows: TGTGCCAGCAGCCACAGAGTGCGTATTTACGAGCAGTACTTC. It translates to CASSHRVRIYEQYF.

The chain is built from TRBV18 and TRBJ2-5, with TRBD1 matching over 7 bases. V shed 8 bases, J shed 4 bases, and the junction held 16 bases outside the gene matches. The CDR3 sequence is 16 residues long. Germline assignment: CDR1 KGHSH and CDR2 LQKENI. The CDR3 spells CASASKGAYKGETQYF. The CDR3 DNA reads TGTGCCAGCGCCTCAAAGGGGGCGTACAAAGGAGAGACCCAGTACTTC.

The CDR3 nucleotides are TGTGCCAGCGGGTCTAGCGGCTCCTACGAGCAGTACTTC. It is translated as CASGSSGSYEQYF. V gene TRBV9 combines with J gene TRBJ2-7; TRBD2 matches at 7 bases. Germline lookup yields CDR1 SGDLS and CDR2 YYNGEE. V gave up 7 bases and J gave up 0 bases; unmatched junction bases: 4. The CDR3 has 13 residues. The full variable domain, completed using reference TRBV9 and TRBJ2-7, is DSGVTQTPKHLITATGQRVTLRCSPRSGDLSVYWYQQSLDQGLQFLIQYYNGEERAKGNILERFSAQQFPDLHSELNLSSLELGDSALYFCASGSSGSYEQYFGPGTRLTVT.

DNA of the CDR3: TGCGCCAGCAGCTTGGAGGGGTCTCAGAACACTGAAGCTTTCTTT. As protein: CASSLEGSQNTEAFF. This chain connects TRBV5-1 to TRBJ1-1, with D possibly TRBD1 on 5 matching bases. Trimming removed 0 bases at V and 1 base at J, with 10 bases between. CDR3 length: 15 amino acids. The germline V gene has CDR1 SGHRS and CDR2 YFSETQ.

This chain connects TRBV5-1 to TRBJ2-7, with 9 bases fitting TRBD2. CDR1 and CDR2 (germline): SGHRS, YFSETQ. CDR3 length equals 15 residues. The V and J ends lost 4 bases and 4 bases, in that order; junction bases with no gene match: 9. The CDR3 bases are TGCGCCAGCAGCCTCTTAGCGGGAGACCCATACGAGCAGTACTTC. Its protein product is CASSLLAGDPYEQYF.

The chain combines TRBV15 with TRBJ1-4; TRBD1 matches 8 bases. The CDR3 runs to 13 residues. Germline values: CDR1 LNHNV, CDR2 YYDKDF (reference sequence). J gave up 8 bases and V 6 bases, and 5 bases lay outside the gene matches. The CDR3 region has the DNA TGTGCCACCAGGGGTCAGGGGGCAGAAAAACTGTTTTTT. Residues: CATRGQGAEKLFF.

The chain links TRBV15 to TRBJ2-2; 7 bases align to TRBD2. The CDR3 is 14 amino acids. The germline V gene encodes CDR1 LNHNV and CDR2 YYDKDF (reference sequence). With 1 base clipped from V and 8 bases from J, the junction kept 4 bases outside the gene matches. The DNA of the CDR3 is TGTGCCACCAGCAGAGGGGGGGGGAAGGGGGAGCTGTTTTTT. Translating gives CATSRGGGKGELFF.

In its sample, this clone was seen once. The rearrangement joins TRBV1 to TRBJ2-7; TRBD2, as called in the table, went unchecked against the DNA. TRBV1 is a pseudogene locus. CDR3 length equals 16 residues. DNA of the CDR3: TGCACCAGCAGCCAAGCGGTAGCGGGATTGTCCTACGAGCAGTACTTC. It yields the protein CTSSQAVAGLSYEQYF.

The chain uses TRBV19 and TRBJ2-7, with D tentatively TRBD2 (6 bases). CDR3 length: 16 residues. V was shortened by 3 bases and J by 5 bases, with 20 bases between the two germline ends. CDR1 LNHDA and CDR2 SQIVND come from the germline V gene (reference sequence). The chain's CDR3 is CASSIAENAGRNEQYF. In DNA, the CDR3 is TGTGCCAGTAGTATTGCCGAAAACGCAGGGAGGAACGAGCAGTACTTC.

The chain combines TRBV5-1 with TRBJ2-6; the match to TRBD2 covers 7 bases. Trimming at V came to 0 bases and at J to 3 bases, leaving 0 bases not matched to a gene. The CDR3 is 15 amino acids. CDR1 SGHRS and CDR2 YFSETQ come from the germline V gene. The DNA of the CDR3 is TGCGCCAGCAGCTTGGGGGAGGGTGGGGCCAACGTCCTGACTTTC. It codes for CASSLGEGGANVLTF.

The rearrangement uses TRBV5-4 and TRBJ1-2; D gene ambiguous. CDR1 and CDR2 from the germline V gene are SGHNT and YYREEE (reference sequence). Trimming took 2 bases from V and 8 from J, leaving 13 bases between them. This CDR3 comprises 13 residues. The CDR3 reads CASSFQSVDGYTF. DNA for the CDR3: TGTGCCAGCAGCTTTCAGAGCGTAGACGGCTACACCTTC.

On this clone itself: Germline and junction disagree at one end, which may indicate a read error. The J gene is TRBJ2-7, the V gene TRBV4-1; 10 bases fit TRBD2. In germline, CDR1 is MGHRA, CDR2 YSYEKL. The CDR3 is made up of 16 amino acids. The CDR3 protein is CASGQDRSGRGYEQYF. The CDR3 DNA sequence: TGCGCCAGCGGCCAAGATCGCAGCGGGAGGGGATACGAGCAGTACTTC.

CDR3 protein: CASSMGGPYEQYF. DNA for the CDR3: TGTGCCAGTAGTATGGGCGGGCCCTACGAGCAGTACTTC. The genes are TRBV19 and TRBJ2-7, with a possible D match to TRBD2 (5 bases). There are 13 residues in the CDR3. The V gene's germline CDR1 is LNHDA and CDR2 SQIVND (reference sequence). V was clipped by 3 bases and J by 2 bases, with 8 bases between them.

This chain joins TRBV25-1 and TRBJ1-4; 8 nucleotides match TRBD1. There are 15 residues in the CDR3. V gave up 1 base and J gave up 10 bases; unmatched junction bases: 8. Germline CDR1 MGHDK, CDR2 SYGVNS. The CDR3 region is CASSELGQGARKLFF. In DNA, the CDR3 is TGTGCCAGCAGTGAATTGGGGCAGGGGGCCAGAAAACTGTTTTTT.

The chain joins TRBV28 to TRBJ2-7; 10 positions match TRBD2. Germline lookup yields CDR1 MDHEN and CDR2 SYDVKM. The CDR3 is 17 amino acids. The ends lost 4 bases at V and 3 bases at J; junction bases unmatched: 12. The CDR3 sequence is CASSSMGSSGRYYEQYF. The DNA for the CDR3 is TGTGCCAGCAGTTCGATGGGGTCTAGCGGGAGATACTACGAGCAGTACTTC.

The sample holds one count of this clone. In DNA, the CDR3 is TGCGCCAGCACGCAGGGAGGCTCCATGAACACTGAAGCTTTCTTT. As protein: CASTQGGSMNTEAFF. V usage is TRBV5-1 and J usage is TRBJ1-1; TRBD1 might be the D (5 bases). Per germline, CDR1 SGHRS and CDR2 YFSETQ. V shed 6 bases and J shed 0 bases, with 15 bases lying between them. CDR3 length: 15 residues.

The chain couples TRBV4-1 to TRBJ2-1; TRBD2 aligns across 16 bases. V dropped 4 bases and J dropped 7; count of bases not matched to a gene: 7. The CDR3 contains 17 residues. CDR1 and CDR2 (germline): MGHRA, YSYEKL. The DNA of the CDR3 is TGCGCCAGCAGCCTGGGACTAGCGGGAGGGCCCCAAAATGAGCAGTTCTTC. Translating gives CASSLGLAGGPQNEQFF.

This clone came up a few times. The V gene is TRBV5-1, the J gene TRBJ1-3; D not resolved. The germline CDR1 and CDR2 sequences are SGHRS and YFSETQ. This CDR3 is 15 amino acids long. V was pared by 4 bases and J by 1 base, with 12 bases between. The CDR3: CASSKSGGSGNTIYF. The DNA of the CDR3 is TGCGCCAGCAGCAAGTCGGGAGGGTCTGGAAACACCATATATTTT.

V is TRBV6-5 and J is TRBJ1-2, with 7 bases that match TRBD1. This CDR3 is built from 16 residues. The germline V gene has CDR1 MNHEY and CDR2 SVGAGI. V gave up 2 bases and J gave up 1 base; unmatched junction bases: 7. The CDR3 region has the DNA TGTGCCAGCAGTTACAAGGGACAGATTTTTAACTATGGCTACACCTTC. Its protein product is CASSYKGQIFNYGYTF.

The chain links TRBV11-3 to TRBJ2-5; D not certain. CDR3 length: 12 residues. CDR1 and CDR2 from the germline V gene are SGHNT and YENEEA. The V end lost 0 bases, the J end lost 5 bases, and 4 bases lay between the germline ends. CDR3 nucleotides: TGTGCCAGCAGCTTAGACGGGGAGACCCAGTACTTC. Its protein is CASSLDGETQYF.

The chain is built from TRBV15 and TRBJ2-1; 14 bases agree with TRBD2. This CDR3 is 16 amino acids long. V dropped 5 bases and J dropped 8; count of bases not matched to a gene: 8. Germline-derived CDR1 and CDR2 are LNHNV and YYDKDF (reference sequence). The CDR3 loop is CATSRTPTSGRDEQFF. CDR3 DNA sequence: TGTGCCACCAGCCGAACCCCGACTAGCGGGAGGGATGAGCAGTTCTTC.

CDR3: CASSYTGDGNQPQHF. The CDR3 bases are TGTGCCAGCAGTTACACAGGGGACGGCAATCAGCCCCAGCATTTT. This chain joins TRBV6-5 and TRBJ1-5, with TRBD1 identical over 7 bases. Germline assignment: CDR1 MNHEY and CDR2 SVGAGI. V was pared by 2 bases and J by 2 bases, with 3 bases of the junction left unmatched. CDR3 size: 15 residues.

The rearrangement uses TRBV5-1 and TRBJ2-3; no reliable D call. CDR3 length: 13 amino acids. Germline CDR1 is SGHRS and CDR2 is YFSETQ. V lost 0 bases to trimming and J lost 2 bases, with 4 bases between them. CDR3 region: CASSLAYTDTQYF. As DNA, the CDR3 is TGCGCCAGCAGCTTGGCCTACACAGATACGCAGTATTTT.

The J gene is TRBJ2-7, the V gene TRBV11-2, with a tentative D call TRBD2 (6 bases). Trimming removed 1 base from V and 1 base from J, with 11 bases in between. This CDR3 spans 15 amino acids. CDR1 is SGHAT, CDR2 FQNNGV, per germline. The CDR3, as DNA: TGTGCCAGCAGCTTAGTCAGCGGGCTTTCCTACGAGCAGTACTTC. It is translated as CASSLVSGLSYEQYF.

V is TRBV5-6 and J is TRBJ2-5, with 9 bases fitting TRBD2. The CDR3 sequence is 15 residues long. V trimming: 1 base; J trimming: 4 bases; junction bases outside the gene matches: 5. Germline CDR1 is SGHDT and CDR2 is YYEEEE. The CDR3 region has the DNA TGTGCCAGCAGCTTGACGGGACTAGCAGGAGAGACCCAGTACTTC. Protein sequence: CASSLTGLAGETQYF. Full variable domain (missing parts from reference TRBV5-6 and TRBJ2-5): DAGVTQSPTHLIKTRGQQVTLRCSPKSGHDTVSWYQQALGQGPQFIFQYYEEEERQRGNFPDRFSGHQFPNYSSELNVNALLLGDSALYLCASSLTGLAGETQYFGPGTRLLVL.

The chain combines TRBV28 with TRBJ2-1; D perhaps matches TRBD1 (6 bases). The CDR3 consists of 15 residues. V was cut by 2 bases and J by 7 bases, with 15 bases left in between. Germline loops: CDR1 MDHEN, CDR2 SYDVKM. The CDR3 loop is CASSLGQGTGNEQFF. CDR3 DNA sequence: TGTGCCAGCAGTTTAGGTCAGGGGACGGGAAATGAGCAGTTCTTC.

Worth noting for this clone: Other DNA sequences in this sample translate to the same CDR3. J is TRBJ2-7 and V is TRBV5-1, with TRBD1 identical over 11 bases. Trimming cost V 4 bases and J 4 bases; bases outside gene matches: 4. The CDR3 runs 14 residues. Germline CDR1 and CDR2: SGHRS and YFSETQ. The CDR3 DNA follows: TGCGCCAGCAGCCCGGGACAGGGGGTTTACGAGCAGTACTTC. Translated: CASSPGQGVYEQYF.

This sequence joins TRBV11-2 and TRBJ2-3; D is perhaps TRBD2 (6 bases). Trimming removed 1 base at V and 14 bases at J, with 22 bases between. The CDR3 has 15 amino acids. Per germline, CDR1 SGHAT and CDR2 FQNNGV. The CDR3 loop reads CASSLGPGGGIRSYF. In DNA, the CDR3 is TGTGCCAGCAGCTTAGGGCCTGGCGGAGGGATACGCTCGTATTTT.

DNA of the CDR3: TGTGCCAGCAGCCCCGGACAGAATGAGCAGTTCTTC. Its protein product is CASSPGQNEQFF. This sequence joins TRBV6-5 and TRBJ2-1; TRBD1 is a possible D gene (6 bases). Germline V gene sequence: CDR1 MNHEY, CDR2 SVGAGI. The ends were cut back, 6 bases at V and 7 bases at J, with 10 bases in the middle. The CDR3 is 12 amino acids.